This record concerns one T cell receptor (beta chain) sequence. This sample is drawn from a study of T cell responses to AZD1222 COVID-19 vaccine. Only in-frame clones appear in the TCRdb table, and some are missing; sequencing was by immunoSEQ multiplex PCR. The table lists about 86,000 clones, roughly 88% of them singletons. The germline V gene encodes CDR1 MRHNA and CDR2 SNTAGT. Losses at the gene ends were 4 bases for V and 0 bases for J; bases not matched to a gene: 0. The CDR3 totals 15 residues. The source was peripheral blood, collected on day 0 of MenACWY control vaccination. The rearrangement links TRBV6-4 to TRBJ2-1, with 10 bases aligning to TRBD1. This receptor was obtained from an adult in good health. Here the CDR3 reads CASSGTGGSYNEQFF. CDR3 DNA sequence: TGTGCCAGCAGTGGGACAGGGGGCTCCTACAATGAGCAGTTCTTC.